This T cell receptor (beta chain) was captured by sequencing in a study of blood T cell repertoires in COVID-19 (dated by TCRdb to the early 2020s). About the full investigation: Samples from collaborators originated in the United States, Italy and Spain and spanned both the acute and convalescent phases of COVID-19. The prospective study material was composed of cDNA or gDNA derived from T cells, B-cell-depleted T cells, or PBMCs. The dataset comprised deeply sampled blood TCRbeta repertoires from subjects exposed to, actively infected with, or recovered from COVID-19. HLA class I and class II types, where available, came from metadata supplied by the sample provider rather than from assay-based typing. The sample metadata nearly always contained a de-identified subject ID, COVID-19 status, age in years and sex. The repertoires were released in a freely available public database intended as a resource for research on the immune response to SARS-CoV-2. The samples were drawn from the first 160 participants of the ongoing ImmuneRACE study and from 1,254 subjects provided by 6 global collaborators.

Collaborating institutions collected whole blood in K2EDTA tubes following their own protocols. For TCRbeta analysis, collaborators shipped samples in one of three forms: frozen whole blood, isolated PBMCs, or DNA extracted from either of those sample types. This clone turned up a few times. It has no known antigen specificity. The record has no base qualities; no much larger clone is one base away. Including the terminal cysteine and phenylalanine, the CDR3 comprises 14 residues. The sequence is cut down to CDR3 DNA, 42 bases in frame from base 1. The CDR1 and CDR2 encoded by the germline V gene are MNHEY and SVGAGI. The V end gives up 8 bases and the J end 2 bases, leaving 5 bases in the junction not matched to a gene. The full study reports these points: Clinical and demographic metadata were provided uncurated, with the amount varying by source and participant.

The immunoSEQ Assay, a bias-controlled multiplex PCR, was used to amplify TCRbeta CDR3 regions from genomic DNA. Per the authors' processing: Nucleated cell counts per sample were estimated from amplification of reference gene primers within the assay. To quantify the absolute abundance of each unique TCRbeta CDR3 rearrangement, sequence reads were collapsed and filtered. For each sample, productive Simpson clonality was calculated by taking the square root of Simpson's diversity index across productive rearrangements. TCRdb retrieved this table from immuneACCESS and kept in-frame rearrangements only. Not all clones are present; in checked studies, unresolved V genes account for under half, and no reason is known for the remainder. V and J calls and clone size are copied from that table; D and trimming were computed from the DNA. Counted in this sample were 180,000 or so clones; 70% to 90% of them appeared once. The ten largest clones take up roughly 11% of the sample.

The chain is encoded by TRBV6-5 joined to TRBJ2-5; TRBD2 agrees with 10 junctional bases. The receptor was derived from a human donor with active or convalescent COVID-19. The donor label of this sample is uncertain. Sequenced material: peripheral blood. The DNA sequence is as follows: TGTGCCAGCGGAGCGGGGGGGCCTCAAGAGACCCAGTACTTC. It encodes CASGAGGPQETQYF.